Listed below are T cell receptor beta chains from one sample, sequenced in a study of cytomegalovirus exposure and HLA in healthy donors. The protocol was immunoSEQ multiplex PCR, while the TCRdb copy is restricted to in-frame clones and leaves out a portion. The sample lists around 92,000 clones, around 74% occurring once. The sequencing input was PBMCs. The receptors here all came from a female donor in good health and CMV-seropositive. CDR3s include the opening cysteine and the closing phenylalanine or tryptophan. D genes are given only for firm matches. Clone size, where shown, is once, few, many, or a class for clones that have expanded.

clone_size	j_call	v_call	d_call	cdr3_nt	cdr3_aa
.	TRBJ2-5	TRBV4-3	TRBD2	TGCGCCAGCAGCCAAGATCTGGCGGGGGGACAAGAGACCCAGTACTTC	CASSQDLAGGQETQYF
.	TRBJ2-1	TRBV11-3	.	TGTGCCAGCAGCTTAAACTACTACAATGAGCAGTTCTTC	CASSLNYYNEQFF
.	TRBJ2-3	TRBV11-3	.	TGTGCCAGCAGCTTAGCGGGGGACACAGATACGCAGTATTTT	CASSLAGDTDTQYF
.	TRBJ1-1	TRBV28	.	TGTGCCAGCAGTCCGGGACAACTGAACACTGAAGCTTTCTTT	CASSPGQLNTEAFF
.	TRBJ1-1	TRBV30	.	TGTGCCTGGACCGCAGATCTAGGTGAAGCTTTCTTT	CAWTADLGEAFF
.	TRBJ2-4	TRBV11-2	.	TGTGCCAGCAGCTTAGATTTAAGGGGGGCCAAAAACATTCAGTACTTC	CASSLDLRGAKNIQYF
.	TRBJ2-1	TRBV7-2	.	TGTGCCAGCAGCTTAGTCGGGGGGCAAGACAATGAGCAGTTCTTC	CASSLVGGQDNEQFF
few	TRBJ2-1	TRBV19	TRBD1	TGTGCCAGCCGACCTTACAGGGGCTCCTACAATGAGCAGTTCTTC	CASRPYRGSYNEQFF
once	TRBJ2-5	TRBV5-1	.	TGCGCCAGCAGCTCCAAGTCAACAGGGATTCGAGAGACCCAGTACTTC	CASSSKSTGIRETQYF
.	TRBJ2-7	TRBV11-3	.	TGTGCCAGCAGCTTTAGCACCTCCTACGAGCAGTACTTC	CASSFSTSYEQYF